These 10 T cell receptor beta chains were all obtained from the same sample, sequenced in a study of blood T cell repertoires in COVID-19. Here immunoSEQ multiplex PCR was the method, and the copy in TCRdb shows in-frame clones only, minus some. The sample lists around 46,000 clones; 88% were seen once. Sequencing was carried out using peripheral blood. These receptors were collected from a middle-aged man with acute or convalescent COVID-19.

This clone came up once. The chain employs TRBV7-2 and TRBJ1-3; a possible D gene is TRBD1 (6 bases). Trimming removed 1 base from V and 2 bases from J, with 9 bases in between. CDR3 length: 15 amino acids. CDR1 is SGHTA, CDR2 FQGNSA, per germline. CDR3 protein: CASSLGNRAGNTIYF. For the CDR3, the DNA is TGTGCCAGCAGCTTAGGGAACAGGGCTGGAAACACCATATATTTT. The full variable domain, in which reference TRBV7-2 and TRBJ1-3 provide the parts outside the CDR3, is GAGVSQSPSNKVTEKGKDVELRCDPISGHTALYWYRQSLGQGLEFLIYFQGNSAPDKSGLPSDRFSAERTGGSVSTLTIQRTQQEDSAVYLCASSLGNRAGNTIYFGEGSWLTVV.

With respect to this clone: Compared with germline, one end of the junction differs, possibly owing to a read error. The V and J genes are TRBV2 and TRBJ1-6, with 8 bases matching TRBD1. The germline gives CDR1 SNHLY, CDR2 FYNNEI. This CDR3 region has 14 residues. DNA of the CDR3: TGTGCCAGCAGTCAGGACAGGGTGAATTCATCCCTCCACTTT. It codes for CASSQDRVNSSLHF. The entire variable domain, with the rest obtained from reference TRBV2 and TRBJ1-6, is as follows: EPEVTQTPSHQVTQMGQEVILRCVPISNHLYFYWYRQILGQKVEFLVSFYNNEISEKSEIFDDQFSVERPDGSNFTLKIRSTKLEDSAMYFCASSQDRVNSSLHFGNGTRLTVT.

In its sample, this clone was seen once. The chain combines TRBV6-2 or TRBV6-3 with TRBJ1-4; 8 bases align to TRBD1. Per germline, CDR1 MNHEY and CDR2 SVGEGT. This CDR3 is built from 14 residues. V shed 6 bases and J 17 bases; nucleotides not matched to a gene: 17. As DNA, the CDR3 is TGTGCCAGCAGCACTTGGAGCGGACAGGGTGCTTTCTTTTTT. Its protein is CASSTWSGQGAFFF.

The CDR3 region is CASSRGSYGYTF. CDR3 nucleotide sequence: TGTGCCAGCAGCCGCGGGTCCTATGGCTACACCTTC. J is TRBJ1-2 and V is TRBV6-6; D unresolved. CDR1 and CDR2 from the germline V gene are MNHNY and SVGAGI (reference sequence). Trimming removed 6 bases from V and 4 bases from J, with 9 bases in between. There are 12 residues in the CDR3.

The chain recombines TRBV6-4 with TRBJ1-5, with D uncertain. CDR1 is MRHNA, CDR2 SNTAGT, per germline. The CDR3 consists of 13 residues. V was trimmed by 4 bases and J by 5 bases, leaving 9 bases between them. This CDR3 is CASSVDMDQPQHF. The CDR3 coding sequence is TGTGCCAGCAGTGTTGACATGGATCAGCCCCAGCATTTT.

The chain carries TRBV7-2 and TRBJ2-5; 9 bases line up with TRBD1. V lost 5 bases to trimming and J lost 3 bases; unmatched junction nucleotides: 4. The CDR3 loop spans 14 amino acids. Germline V CDR1 and CDR2: SGHTA, FQGNSA. CDR3 nucleotide sequence: TGTGCCAGCAGCGCGACAGGGGGAAAAGAGACCCAGTACTTC. Protein: CASSATGGKETQYF.

The chain has TRBV5-1 and TRBJ2-5; D ambiguous. CDR1 and CDR2 (germline): SGHRS, YFSETQ. CDR3 length equals 13 residues. With 0 bases removed from V and 4 bases from J, the gap between germline ends came to 7 bases. CDR3 residues: CASSLEMRETQYF. The CDR3 DNA reads TGCGCCAGCAGCTTGGAAATGCGAGAGACCCAGTACTTC.

V and J are TRBV29-1 and TRBJ2-3, with 11 bases lining up with TRBD2. The CDR3 spans 14 residues. Germline values: CDR1 SQVTM, CDR2 ANQGSEA. J gave up 2 bases and V 6 bases, and 4 bases lay outside the gene matches. CDR3 DNA sequence: TGCAGCGTGAGGGGACTAGCGGACACAGATACGCAGTATTTT. Its protein product is CSVRGLADTDTQYF.

The rearrangement links TRBV5-6 to TRBJ1-4; tentatively, D is TRBD1 (5 bases). V was cut by 1 base and J by 7 bases, with 14 bases left in between. CDR1 is SGHDT and CDR2 is YYEEEE in the germline V gene. There are 15 residues in the CDR3. The CDR3 region is CASSLFQVGGEKLFF. CDR3 sequence (DNA): TGTGCCAGCAGCTTGTTTCAGGTCGGGGGTGAAAAACTGTTTTTT. Variable domain in full (rest from reference TRBV5-6 and TRBJ1-4): DAGVTQSPTHLIKTRGQQVTLRCSPKSGHDTVSWYQQALGQGPQFIFQYYEEEERQRGNFPDRFSGHQFPNYSSELNVNALLLGDSALYLCASSLFQVGGEKLFFGSGTQLSVL.

This chain joins TRBV28 and TRBJ2-5; a weak D match, TRBD2 (7 bases). Germline lookup yields CDR1 MDHEN and CDR2 SYDVKM. Trimming pared 5 bases from V and 2 bases from J, leaving 15 bases between. CDR3 length: 15 amino acids. In DNA form, the CDR3 reads TGTGCCAGCAGTACGGGGGGCAATCAACAAGAGACCCAGTACTTC. This translates into CASSTGGNQQETQYF.